This T cell receptor beta chain was recovered during a study of CD8 T cells in Susac syndrome (dated by TCRdb to about 2019). For the wider study: Among the Susac syndrome patients who were sequenced, clinically active disease was present in over 5 and clinical remission was observed in about eight. Susac syndrome patients were therapy-naive, on corticosteroids (some also receiving IVIg), or on IVIg alone at blood withdrawal. Repertoire sequencing was used to test whether CD8+ T cell activation and differentiation in Susac syndrome was antigen driven.

RNA was extracted using the RNeasy kit, and about 0.45 to 1 ug of the RNA was reverse transcribed with random hexamers. The immunoSEQ multiplex PCR assay, covering 54 Vbeta and 13 Jbeta segments, was used to amplify TCR beta CDR3 regions. Bias from PCR amplification was corrected by using a synthetic template baseline for primer optimization and for computational correction. Regarding the original processing steps: Reads were annotated to V, D and J genes according to IMGT and were analyzed with immunoSEQ Analyzer, with only productive sequences retained. Clonality was computed as one minus Shannon entropy normalized by log2 of the number of productive unique sequences. For each patient and control, public and private clones were evaluated among the 100 most prevalent clones. Clones were defined as Susac-specific when absent from the healthy and MS cohorts, from roughly 1,100 published viral clones and from other ImmuneACCESS disease sequences. The public reads were reprocessed in TCRdb via fastp at Q25 and MiXCR, keeping in-frame beta chains. Identical CDR3 proteins give one entry, which carries the most common genes and DNA. None of the V and J calls come from the authors' own analysis; TCRdb made them. The sample records 100,000 to 150,000 distinct CDR3 sequences, 96% of which are singletons. The ten largest clones add up to roughly 0.14% of the sample.

Peripheral blood CD8+ and CD4+ T cells from healthy donors, Susac syndrome patients and multiple sclerosis patients were profiled by high-throughput TCR beta sequencing. The Susac syndrome patients fulfilled recently defined diagnostic criteria for either definite or probable disease. Bulk CD8+ and CD4+ T cells were purified by magnetic negative isolation, while CD8+ TEMRA cells were enriched using FACS. Blood was collected in EDTA tubes and processed within 24 hours, with PBMCs isolated through density gradient centrifugation. PBMCs intended for TCR sequencing were cryopreserved in liquid nitrogen and were subsequently thawed in a 37 degrees C water bath. A purity of at least 90% was achieved for sorted or isolated CD4+, CD8+ and CD8+ TEMRA cells. Worth noting for this clonotype: What antigen it recognizes has not been identified. One base away there is no much larger clone; base qualities are not given.

Overall study outcomes, separate from this receptor: No clonal expansion was detected in the CD4+ T cell repertoire of Susac syndrome patients. The TCR sequencing and HLA analysis was acknowledged to have included a relatively small number of individuals.

Via the germline V gene (reference sequence), CDR1 is LNHNV and CDR2 YYDKDF. V loses 6 bases at its end and J loses 4 bases; junction bases beyond the gene matches: 8. Inclusive of the bounding cysteine and phenylalanine, the CDR3 is 14 residues long. The sequence is cut down to CDR3 DNA, 42 bases in frame from base 1. The material sequenced was CD4+ T cells from PBMCs. This TCR derives from a human donor with Susac syndrome. This chain is built from TRBV15 and TRBJ2-5; 7 nucleotides in the junction match TRBD2. The DNA is as follows: TGTGCCACCAGTCCCGGGGGGTCAGGAGAGACCCAGTACTTC. Translation gives CATSPGGSGETQYF.